Reported below is one T cell receptor (beta chain). The data belong to a study of cytotoxic CD8 clonotypes in ibrutinib-treated CLL. TCRdb's copy holds only in-frame clones and misses some; the assay was immunoSEQ multiplex PCR. Here the sample spans 100,000 to 150,000 clones, approximately 85% being singletons. V lost 6 bases and J lost 3, with 20 bases in between. From germline, CDR1 is MDHEN and CDR2 SYDVKM. CDR3 size: 16 residues. Here the sequenced sample was PBMCs, taken after 24 months of ibrutinib treatment. The origin of this receptor is a human donor with chronic lymphocytic leukemia. The J gene is TRBJ1-1, the V gene TRBV28, with D uncertain. This CDR3 is CASRGEFGSVDTEAFF. CDR3 nucleotides: TGTGCCAGCAGGGGAGAGTTTGGGTCGGTGGACACTGAAGCTTTCTTT.